The 25 T cell receptor beta chains below were found in one sample sequenced in a study of T cells in Graves' hyperthyroidism and ophthalmopathy. From RNA transcripts, TCR beta CDR3 regions were amplified. Primed by the HTBI set, a first-round RT-PCR was run on the TCR CDR3. TCRdb processed the multiplex PCR reads anew with MiXCR; each CDR3 protein has one entry. The sample shows around 270,000 distinct CDR3 sequences, roughly 19% of them seen only once. Sequencing was performed on blood. The source of these receptors is a man between 50 and 59 years old with Graves' ophthalmopathy.

This clonotype was counted only a few times. The chain has TRBV20-1 and TRBJ2-5; D possibly corresponds to TRBD2 (6 bases). Germline values: CDR1 DFQATT, CDR2 SNEGSKA (reference sequence). CDR3 length: 13 amino acids. The V gene lost 3 bases and the J gene lost 1 base, with 9 bases spanning the gap. The CDR3 is CSASSGVQETQYF. The CDR3 DNA is TGCAGTGCTAGTTCGGGGGTCCAAGAGACCCAGTACTTC.

This clonotype was found a few times. The chain's CDR3 is CASSYAGNRYEQYF. The CDR3 DNA follows: TGTGCCAGCAGTTATGCCGGGAACCGCTACGAGCAGTACTTC. The chain combines TRBV5-4 with TRBJ2-7, with a tentative D call TRBD2 (5 bases). Trimming pared 5 bases from V and 3 bases from J, leaving 15 bases between. Germline CDR1 reads SGHNT; CDR2 reads YYREEE (reference sequence). This CDR3 contains 14 residues.

In its sample, this clonotype was seen a few times. The chain combines TRBV7-2 with TRBJ2-1; 15 bases are a match to TRBD2. V shed 7 bases and J 0 bases; nucleotides not matched to a gene: 16. CDR3 length equals 21 residues. Germline CDR1 is SGHTA and CDR2 is FQGNSA. The CDR3: CASTSKTGLAGGRSSYNEQFF. CDR3 DNA sequence: TGTGCCAGCACCTCTAAGACCGGACTAGCGGGAGGGCGGAGCTCCTACAATGAGCAGTTCTTC. Full variable domain (outside the CDR3, taken from reference TRBV7-2 and TRBJ2-1): GAGVSQSPSNKVTEKGKDVELRCDPISGHTALYWYRQSLGQGLEFLIYFQGNSAPDKSGLPSDRFSAERTGGSVSTLTIQRTQQEDSAVYLCASTSKTGLAGGRSSYNEQFFGPGTRLTVL.

The sample holds a few counts of this clonotype. The chain employs TRBV10-3 and TRBJ1-5, with D perhaps TRBD1 (5 bases). The ends were cut back, 0 bases at V and 2 bases at J, with 8 bases in the middle. Germline lookup yields CDR1 ENHRY and CDR2 SYGVKD. This CDR3 is 15 amino acids long. The CDR3 is CAISESGGGNQPQHF. CDR3 nucleotides: TGTGCCATCAGTGAGTCCGGGGGGGGCAATCAGCCCCAGCATTTT.

There are many counts of this clonotype. V gene TRBV11-2 combines with J gene TRBJ1-6; 7 bases agree with TRBD1. V was pared by 6 bases and J by 11 bases, with 10 bases of the junction left unmatched. Per germline, CDR1 SGHAT and CDR2 FQNNGV. This CDR3 has 14 residues. The CDR3 is CASSRVGGMAPLHF. In DNA, the CDR3 is TGTGCCAGCAGTCGAGTAGGGGGCATGGCACCCCTCCACTTT.

This clonotype was found a few times. This sequence joins TRBV12-3 or TRBV12-4 and TRBJ2-1; tentatively, D is TRBD1 (6 bases). Deletions cut 6 bases from V and 9 bases from J, with 18 bases between. This CDR3 has 14 amino acids. CDR3 sequence reads: CASRREQGTGEQFF. The CDR3 DNA is TGTGCCAGCAGACGCGAGCAGGGGACCGGTGAGCAGTTCTTC.

The table lists this clonotype with many counts. The J gene is TRBJ1-6, the V gene TRBV3-1; a weak D match, TRBD1 (5 bases). From germline, CDR1 is LGHDT and CDR2 YNNKEL (reference sequence). Trimming removed 1 base at V and 7 bases at J, with 11 bases between. The CDR3 has 15 residues. For the CDR3, the DNA is TGTGCCAGCAGCCAAGGACAGCTACTCAATTCACCCCTCCACTTT. As protein: CASSQGQLLNSPLHF.

This clonotype turned up a few times. The rearrangement joins TRBV15 to TRBJ1-5, with 7 bases identical to TRBD1. Looked up from germline, CDR1 is LNHNV and CDR2 is YYDKDF (reference sequence). CDR3 size: 16 residues. Trimming at V came to 5 bases and at J to 0 bases, leaving 7 bases not matched to a gene. The CDR3 sequence: CATSDGEGASNQPQHF. In DNA form, the CDR3 reads TGTGCCACCAGCGATGGGGAGGGGGCTAGCAATCAGCCCCAGCATTTT.

The chain recombines TRBV10-3 with TRBJ2-3; 7 bases align to TRBD2. The germline V gene has CDR1 ENHRY and CDR2 SYGVKD. This CDR3 spans 13 amino acids. Germline trimming cut 9 bases from V and 2 bases from J; bases unmatched to any gene: 5. This CDR3 is CAMQRELTDTQYF. CDR3 in DNA: TGTGCCATGCAGCGGGAACTCACAGATACGCAGTATTTT.

This clonotype was counted between two and nine times. V gene TRBV28 combines with J gene TRBJ2-2; D is undetermined. Between the trimmed V and J ends, which lost 3 bases and 3 bases, there was a span of 5 bases. From germline, CDR1 is MDHEN and CDR2 SYDVKM. The CDR3 has 13 residues. The CDR3 is CASSFTYTGELFF. The CDR3, as DNA: TGTGCCAGCAGTTTCACTTACACCGGGGAGCTGTTTTTT. The entire variable domain, with the rest obtained from reference TRBV28 and TRBJ2-2, is as follows: DVKVTQSSRYLVKRTGEKVFLECVQDMDHENMFWYRQDPGLGLRLIYFSYDVKMKEKGDIPEGYSVSREKKERFSLILESASTNQTSMYLCASSFTYTGELFFGEGSRLTVL.

At least ten counts were recorded for this clonotype. This chain joins TRBV5-1 and TRBJ2-3, with 10 bases identical to TRBD1. In germline, CDR1 is SGHRS, CDR2 YFSETQ. The V gene end was trimmed by 2 bases and the J gene end by 3 bases; junction bases not matched to a gene: 12. CDR3 length equals 18 residues. The CDR3 DNA follows: TGCGCCAGCAGCTTACCCACCCGACAGGGGGCGTCGACAGATACGCAGTATTTT. Translated, it gives CASSLPTRQGASTDTQYF.

This sequence joins TRBV7-2 and TRBJ2-2; weak D call: TRBD1 (6 bases). Germline V gives CDR1 SGHTA, CDR2 FQGNSA. V lost 6 bases and J lost 3, with 17 bases in between. CDR3 length equals 16 residues. The DNA of the CDR3 is TGTGCCAGCAGGAAAACCTACAGGGATTACACCGGGGAGCTGTTTTTT. It codes for CASRKTYRDYTGELFF.

This clonotype was counted ten times or more. The chain carries TRBV11-2 and TRBJ2-2; no clear D. This CDR3 region has 13 residues. Trimming removed 0 bases from V and 3 bases from J, with 2 bases in between. Germline V CDR1 and CDR2: SGHAT, FQNNGV. The CDR3 DNA is TGTGCCAGCAGCTTAGAATACACCGGGGAGCTGTTTTTT. It specifies CASSLEYTGELFF.

This clonotype was observed at least ten times. This chain uses TRBV7-3 with TRBJ2-4; D tentatively reads TRBD1 or TRBD2 (7 bases each). Trimming pared 5 bases from V and 1 base from J, leaving 21 bases between. The CDR3 has 18 residues. Germline CDR1 reads SGHTA; CDR2 reads FQGTGA. This CDR3 is CASSPRASGGGAKNIQYF. In nucleotides, the CDR3 is TGTGCCAGCAGCCCCCGAGCTTCAGGGGGGGGCGCCAAAAACATTCAGTACTTC.

There are a few counts of this clonotype. This chain links TRBV5-6 with TRBJ1-4; D is possibly TRBD1 (6 bases). V was trimmed by 2 bases and J by 2 bases, leaving 13 bases between them. The CDR3 has 16 amino acids. CDR1 is SGHDT, CDR2 YYEEEE, per germline. The CDR3 reads CASSFRGARTNEKLFF. The CDR3 DNA is TGTGCCAGCAGCTTTAGGGGGGCAAGGACTAATGAAAAACTGTTTTTT.

The chain has TRBV7-9 and TRBJ2-6; 10 bases are a match to TRBD1. There are 18 residues in the CDR3. From germline, CDR1 is SEHNR and CDR2 FQNEAQ (reference sequence). The junction had 7 bases not matched to a gene; V was cut back by 5 bases and J by 0 bases. Here the CDR3 DNA reads TGTGCCAGCAGCGCGCGGGACAGGGGAAACTCTGGGGCCAACGTCCTGACTTTC. Its protein is CASSARDRGNSGANVLTF.

The genes are TRBV28 and TRBJ1-1, with 7 bases fitting TRBD1. The V gene's germline CDR1 is MDHEN and CDR2 SYDVKM. The CDR3 runs 15 residues. V lost 5 bases and J lost 1; bases outside the gene matches: 7. This chain's CDR3 is CASSPRDSRNTEAFF. CDR3 DNA sequence: TGTGCCAGCAGTCCGCGGGACAGCAGGAACACTGAAGCTTTCTTT.

This clonotype was counted at least ten times. The rearrangement links TRBV30 to TRBJ2-3; 9 bases are a match to TRBD2. Per the germline V gene, CDR1 is GTSNPN and CDR2 is SVGIG (reference sequence). This CDR3 is built from 16 residues. V lost 1 base, J lost 4 bases, and 9 bases stayed unmatched. This CDR3 is CAWSGYGTSSSDTQYF. CDR3 nucleotide sequence: TGTGCCTGGAGTGGGTATGGGACTAGCTCGTCAGATACGCAGTATTTT.

This clonotype was counted only a few times. This sequence joins TRBV20-1 and TRBJ2-5, with D possibly TRBD1 on 6 matching bases. Per germline, CDR1 DFQATT and CDR2 SNEGSKA (reference sequence). The CDR3 totals 12 residues. Trimming removed 3 bases from V and 5 bases from J, with 10 bases in between. This CDR3 reads CSARFRGETQYF. CDR3 sequence (DNA): TGCAGTGCTAGGTTCAGGGGCGAGACCCAGTACTTC.

As DNA, the CDR3 is TGTGCCAGCAGCTTGGCCGGGCCCGGGACAGGGGTCCAAGAGACCCAGTACTTC. Residues: CASSLAGPGTGVQETQYF. The V call is TRBV5-6, the J call TRBJ2-5; TRBD1 matches 10 bases. The V and J ends lost 0 bases and 1 base, in that order; junction bases with no gene match: 9. Germline-derived CDR1 and CDR2 are SGHDT and YYEEEE. This CDR3 region has 18 residues.

This clonotype was observed a handful of times. The rearrangement joins TRBV5-6 to TRBJ2-1, with D hard to call. CDR3 length: 15 amino acids. V dropped 0 bases and J dropped 5 bases, with 12 bases sitting between them. Germline V gene sequence: CDR1 SGHDT, CDR2 YYEEEE. CDR3 sequence: CASSLDRSPNNEQFF. The CDR3 region has the DNA TGTGCCAGCAGCTTGGATAGGTCTCCCAACAATGAGCAGTTCTTC.

This clonotype came up many times. The chain employs TRBV6-1 and TRBJ2-7; D is perhaps TRBD1 or TRBD2 (5 bases each). This CDR3 has 13 residues. Trimming cost V 8 bases and J 2 bases, with 13 bases left between them. CDR1 and CDR2 (germline): MNHNS, SASEGT. CDR3 loop: CASSRDPAYEQYF. The CDR3 coding sequence is TGTGCCAGCTCCCGGGACCCCGCCTACGAGCAGTACTTC.

The chain joins TRBV6-1 to TRBJ2-5; D not resolved. Germline CDR1 is MNHNS and CDR2 is SASEGT. The CDR3 length is 13 residues. Trimming took off 11 bases at V and 5 bases at J, with 18 bases between the two ends. This CDR3 reads CAGFSRSRETQYF. The CDR3 DNA is TGTGCCGGGTTCTCTCGGAGCCGCGAGACCCAGTACTTC.

This clonotype was counted a few times. This chain links TRBV5-1 with TRBJ1-4; 7 positions agree with TRBD1. Germline V gene lookup returns CDR1 SGHRS and CDR2 YFSETQ. Trimming removed 5 bases from V and 5 bases from J; junction bases left unmatched: 6. The length of the CDR3 is 14 residues. This chain's CDR3 is CASRFTGENEKLFF. The CDR3 DNA reads as TGCGCCAGCAGATTTACAGGGGAAAATGAAAAACTGTTTTTT. Full variable domain (outside the CDR3, taken from reference TRBV5-1 and TRBJ1-4): KAGVTQTPRYLIKTRGQQVTLSCSPISGHRSVSWYQQTPGQGLQFLFEYFSETQRNKGNFPGRFSGRQFSNSRSEMNVSTLELGDSALYLCASRFTGENEKLFFGSGTQLSVL.

This clonotype was counted only a few times. The rearrangement uses TRBV20-1 and TRBJ2-1; tentatively, D is TRBD1 or TRBD2 (5 bases each). Germline assignment: CDR1 DFQATT and CDR2 SNEGSKA (reference sequence). The CDR3 spans 15 residues. The V gene lost 3 bases and the J gene lost 4 bases, with 16 bases spanning the gap. The CDR3 spells CSARGQSGNYNEQFF. In DNA form, the CDR3 reads TGCAGTGCTAGGGGGCAAAGCGGAAATTACAATGAGCAGTTCTTC.